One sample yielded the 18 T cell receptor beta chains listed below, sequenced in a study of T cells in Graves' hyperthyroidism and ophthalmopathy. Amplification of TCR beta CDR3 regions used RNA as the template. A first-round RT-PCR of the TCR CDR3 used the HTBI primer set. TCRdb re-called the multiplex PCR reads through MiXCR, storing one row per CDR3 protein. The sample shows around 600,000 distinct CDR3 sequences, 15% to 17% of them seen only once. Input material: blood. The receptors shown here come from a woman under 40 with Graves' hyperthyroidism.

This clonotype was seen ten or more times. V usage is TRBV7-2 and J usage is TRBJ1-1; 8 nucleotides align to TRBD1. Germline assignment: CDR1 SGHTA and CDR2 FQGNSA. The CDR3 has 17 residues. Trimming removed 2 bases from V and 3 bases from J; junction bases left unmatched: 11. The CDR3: CASSLNLQGVGDTEAFF. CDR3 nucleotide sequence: TGTGCCAGCAGCTTAAACTTACAGGGGGTTGGAGACACTGAAGCTTTCTTT. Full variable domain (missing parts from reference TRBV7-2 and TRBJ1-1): GAGVSQSPSNKVTEKGKDVELRCDPISGHTALYWYRQSLGQGLEFLIYFQGNSAPDKSGLPSDRFSAERTGGSVSTLTIQRTQQEDSAVYLCASSLNLQGVGDTEAFFGQGTRLTVV.

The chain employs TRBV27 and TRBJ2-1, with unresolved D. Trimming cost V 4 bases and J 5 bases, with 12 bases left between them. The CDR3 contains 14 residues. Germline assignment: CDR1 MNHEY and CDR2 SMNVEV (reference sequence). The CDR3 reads CASSSALTNNEQFF. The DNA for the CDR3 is TGTGCCAGCAGTTCAGCTCTTACCAACAATGAGCAGTTCTTC.

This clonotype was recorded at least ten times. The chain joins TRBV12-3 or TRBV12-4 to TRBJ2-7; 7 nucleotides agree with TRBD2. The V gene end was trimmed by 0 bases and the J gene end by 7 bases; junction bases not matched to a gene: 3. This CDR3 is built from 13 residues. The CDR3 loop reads CASSLARGGEQYF. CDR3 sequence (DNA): TGTGCCAGCAGTTTAGCCCGGGGAGGGGAGCAGTACTTC.

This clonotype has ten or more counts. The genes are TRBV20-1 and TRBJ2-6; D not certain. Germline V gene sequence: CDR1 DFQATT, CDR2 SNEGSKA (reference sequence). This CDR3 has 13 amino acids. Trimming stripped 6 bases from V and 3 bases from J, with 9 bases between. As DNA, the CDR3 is TGCAGTGCCGCTTACGGTGGGGCCAACGTCCTGACTTTC. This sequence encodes CSAAYGGANVLTF.

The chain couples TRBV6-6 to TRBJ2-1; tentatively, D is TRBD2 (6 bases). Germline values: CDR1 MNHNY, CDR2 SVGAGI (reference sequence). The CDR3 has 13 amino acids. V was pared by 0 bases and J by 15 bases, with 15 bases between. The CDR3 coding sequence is TGTGCCAGCAGTTACTCGGGACTTAGCAATCTGTTCTTC. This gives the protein CASSYSGLSNLFF.

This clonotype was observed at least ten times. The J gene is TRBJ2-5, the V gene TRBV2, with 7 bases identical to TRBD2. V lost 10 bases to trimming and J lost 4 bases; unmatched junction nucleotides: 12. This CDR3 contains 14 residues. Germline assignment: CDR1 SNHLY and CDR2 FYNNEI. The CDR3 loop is CATLYNLAAETQYF. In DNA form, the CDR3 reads TGTGCCACCCTCTACAATCTAGCGGCAGAGACCCAGTACTTC.

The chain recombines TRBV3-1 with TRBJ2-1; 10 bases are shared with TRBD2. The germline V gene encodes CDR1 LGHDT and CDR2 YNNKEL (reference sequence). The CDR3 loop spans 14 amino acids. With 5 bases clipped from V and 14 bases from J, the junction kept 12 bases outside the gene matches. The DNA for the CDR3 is TGTGCCAGCAGCGATCTAGCGGGAGCCTCTGGGGAGTTCTTC. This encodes CASSDLAGASGEFF.

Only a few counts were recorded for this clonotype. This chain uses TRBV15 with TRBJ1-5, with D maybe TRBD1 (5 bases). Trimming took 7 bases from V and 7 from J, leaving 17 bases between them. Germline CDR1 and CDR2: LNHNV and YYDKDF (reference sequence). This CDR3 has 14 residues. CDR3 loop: CATTPEGRGQPQHF. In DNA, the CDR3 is TGTGCCACCACCCCGGAGGGGAGAGGGCAGCCCCAGCATTTT.

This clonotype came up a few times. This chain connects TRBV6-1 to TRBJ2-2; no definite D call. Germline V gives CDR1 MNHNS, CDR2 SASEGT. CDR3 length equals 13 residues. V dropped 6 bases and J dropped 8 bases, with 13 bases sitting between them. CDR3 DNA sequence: TGTGCCAGCAGGAGTAGAATGGGGGGGGAGCTGTTTTTT. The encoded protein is CASRSRMGGELFF.

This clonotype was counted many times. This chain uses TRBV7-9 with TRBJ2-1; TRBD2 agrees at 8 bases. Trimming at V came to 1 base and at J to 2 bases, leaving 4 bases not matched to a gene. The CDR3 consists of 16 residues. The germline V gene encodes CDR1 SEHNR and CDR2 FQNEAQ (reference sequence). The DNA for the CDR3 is TGTGCCAGCAGCTTAGGGAGACTAGCGCCCTACAATGAGCAGTTCTTC. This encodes CASSLGRLAPYNEQFF.

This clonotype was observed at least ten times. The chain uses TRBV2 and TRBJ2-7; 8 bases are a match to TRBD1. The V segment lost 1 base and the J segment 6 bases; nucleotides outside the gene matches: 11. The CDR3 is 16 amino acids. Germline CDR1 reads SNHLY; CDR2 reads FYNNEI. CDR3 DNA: TGTGCCAGCAGTGAAGGCGTCGGGACAGGCGCGCCCGAGCAGTACTTC. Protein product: CASSEGVGTGAPEQYF. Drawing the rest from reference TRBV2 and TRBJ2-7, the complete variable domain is EPEVTQTPSHQVTQMGQEVILRCVPISNHLYFYWYRQILGQKVEFLVSFYNNEISEKSEIFDDQFSVERPDGSNFTLKIRSTKLEDSAMYFCASSEGVGTGAPEQYFGPGTRLTVT.

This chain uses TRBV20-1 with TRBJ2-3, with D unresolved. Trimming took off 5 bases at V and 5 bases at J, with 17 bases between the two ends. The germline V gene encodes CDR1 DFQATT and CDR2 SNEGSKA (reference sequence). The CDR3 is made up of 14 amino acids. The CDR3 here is CSARAPRKGDTQYF. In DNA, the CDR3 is TGCAGTGCTCGGGCCCCTCGAAAGGGAGATACGCAGTATTTT.

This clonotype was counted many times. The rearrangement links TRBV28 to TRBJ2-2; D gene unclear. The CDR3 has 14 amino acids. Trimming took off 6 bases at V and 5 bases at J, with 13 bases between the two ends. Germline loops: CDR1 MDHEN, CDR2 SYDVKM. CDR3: CASRIWEVTGELFF. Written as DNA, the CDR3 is TGTGCCAGCAGAATTTGGGAAGTAACCGGGGAGCTGTTTTTT.

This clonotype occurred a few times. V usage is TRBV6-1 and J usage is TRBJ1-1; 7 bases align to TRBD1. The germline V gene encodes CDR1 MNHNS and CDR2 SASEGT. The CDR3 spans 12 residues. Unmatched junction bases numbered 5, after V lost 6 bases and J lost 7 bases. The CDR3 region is CASRRDSLEAFF. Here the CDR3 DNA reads TGTGCCAGCAGAAGGGACAGCCTTGAAGCTTTCTTT.

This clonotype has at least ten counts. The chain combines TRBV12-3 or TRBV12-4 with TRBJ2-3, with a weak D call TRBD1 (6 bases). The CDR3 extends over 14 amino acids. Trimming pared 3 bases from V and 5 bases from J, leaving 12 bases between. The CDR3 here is CASSFTGYGDTQYF. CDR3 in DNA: TGTGCCAGCAGTTTTACAGGGTATGGAGATACGCAGTATTTT.

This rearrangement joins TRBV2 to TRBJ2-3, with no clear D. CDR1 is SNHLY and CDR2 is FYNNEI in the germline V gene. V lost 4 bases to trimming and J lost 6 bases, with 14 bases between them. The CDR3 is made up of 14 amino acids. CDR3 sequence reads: CASSVIGTSDTQYF. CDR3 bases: TGTGCCAGCAGTGTTATAGGAACATCGGATACGCAGTATTTT.

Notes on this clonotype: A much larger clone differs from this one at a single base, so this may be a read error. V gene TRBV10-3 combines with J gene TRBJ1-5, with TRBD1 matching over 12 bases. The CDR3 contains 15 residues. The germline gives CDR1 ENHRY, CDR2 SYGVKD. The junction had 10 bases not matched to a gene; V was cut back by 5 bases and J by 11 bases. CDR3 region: CAISPGTGGDRTQHF. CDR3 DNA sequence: TGTGCCATCAGTCCCGGGACAGGGGGCGACCGTACCCAGCATTTT.

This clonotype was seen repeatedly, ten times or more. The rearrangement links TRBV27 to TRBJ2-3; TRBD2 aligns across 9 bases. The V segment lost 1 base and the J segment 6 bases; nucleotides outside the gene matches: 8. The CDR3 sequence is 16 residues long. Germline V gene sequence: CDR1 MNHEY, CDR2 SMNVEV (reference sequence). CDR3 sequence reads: CASSLLVAGDKDTQYF. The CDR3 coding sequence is TGTGCCAGCAGTTTATTGGTAGCGGGAGATAAGGATACGCAGTATTTT.